Below, 30 T cell receptor beta chains from the same sample are listed, as sequenced in a study of shared clonotypes between healthy human individuals. Clones were sequenced by immunoSEQ multiplex PCR, and TCRdb holds only the in-frame ones, with some missing. The table includes 1,500,000 or so clones, around 98.5% detected once. Sequencing was done on a sample of naive CD4+ T cells sorted from blood. The subset: CD45RA+ positively selected. These receptors all stem from a man aged 25-45 years in good health.

As to this clone: Other DNA sequences in the same sample also yield this CDR3. V usage is TRBV11-2 and J usage is TRBJ2-7, with a possible D match to TRBD1 (6 bases). The CDR3 consists of 15 residues. The V gene's germline CDR1 is SGHAT and CDR2 FQNNGV. V lost 6 bases and J lost 0, with 15 bases in between. CDR3 in DNA: TGTGCCAGCAGAGGCGCCGGGACACCCTCCTACGAGCAGTACTTC. Protein sequence: CASRGAGTPSYEQYF.

The chain carries TRBV13 and TRBJ2-2, with TRBD2 matching 7 bases. V lost 5 bases to trimming and J lost 2 bases; unmatched junction nucleotides: 11. Germline V gene sequence: CDR1 PRHDT, CDR2 FYEKMQ (reference sequence). This CDR3 is built from 17 residues. The CDR3 spells CASSTREIAGNTGELFF. CDR3 DNA: TGTGCCAGCAGCACACGGGAGATAGCGGGTAACACCGGGGAGCTGTTTTTT.

The rearrangement uses TRBV27 and TRBJ1-3; D might be TRBD1 (5 bases). The CDR3 loop spans 15 amino acids. Looked up from germline, CDR1 is MNHEY and CDR2 is SMNVEV (reference sequence). Trimming cost V 3 bases and J 1 base, with 10 bases left between them. CDR3 DNA: TGTGCCAGCAGTTTTGGGGGAACGTCTGGAAACACCATATATTTT. It encodes CASSFGGTSGNTIYF.

Turning to this clone: This CDR3 is also generated by other DNA sequences in the sample. Here the CDR3 DNA reads TGCGCCAGCAGCTTAGGGGTTTTGAACACTGAAGCTTTCTTT. Protein sequence: CASSLGVLNTEAFF. The rearrangement uses TRBV5-1 and TRBJ1-1; weak D call: TRBD1 (5 bases). Trimming removed 2 bases at V and 0 bases at J, with 8 bases between. The germline CDR1 and CDR2 sequences are SGHRS and YFSETQ. The CDR3 sequence is 14 residues long.

V and J are TRBV11-3 and TRBJ2-1; 9 bases agree with TRBD2. CDR1 is SGHNT and CDR2 is YENEEA in the germline V gene. This CDR3 spans 18 amino acids. The J segment lost 4 bases and the V segment lost 2 bases, leaving 12 bases of the junction unmatched. This chain's CDR3 is CASSLQGGLAGPYNEQFF. The CDR3 DNA reads as TGTGCCAGCAGCTTACAGGGGGGGCTAGCGGGACCATACAATGAGCAGTTCTTC.

As concerns this clone: At one end, the junction sequence differs from germline, possibly due to a read error. V is TRBV7-7 and J is TRBJ2-7; D not resolved. Germline V gene lookup returns CDR1 SSHAT and CDR2 FNYEAQ (reference sequence). The CDR3 consists of 15 residues. The CDR3, as DNA: TGTGCTAGCAGCTCGTATCCTGTCAGCTCCTACGAGCAGTACTTC. This gives the protein CASSSYPVSSYEQYF.

As for this clone: The sample contains more than one DNA sequence encoding this CDR3. The genes are TRBV11-2 and TRBJ2-5; D remains ambiguous. Between the trimmed V and J ends, which lost 5 bases and 4 bases, there was a span of 5 bases. Germline assignment: CDR1 SGHAT and CDR2 FQNNGV. This CDR3 comprises 11 residues. This CDR3 is CASSPRETQYF. The DNA for the CDR3 is TGTGCCAGCAGCCCTCGAGAGACCCAGTACTTC.

The J gene is TRBJ2-1, the V gene TRBV28; D ambiguous. The germline CDR1 and CDR2 sequences are MDHEN and SYDVKM. The V and J ends lost 2 bases and 6 bases respectively, with 14 bases between them. The CDR3 is 15 amino acids. CDR3 DNA sequence: TGTGCCAGCAGTTTACGCCGTCTATTAGGCAATGAGCAGTTCTTC. Protein sequence: CASSLRRLLGNEQFF.

With respect to this clone: The same CDR3 can be traced to other DNA sequences in this sample. The chain combines TRBV5-1 with TRBJ1-1; 9 bases are shared with TRBD1. V dropped 4 bases and J dropped 5; count of bases not matched to a gene: 6. Germline CDR1 SGHRS, CDR2 YFSETQ. The CDR3 is 14 residues long. This CDR3 is CASSRDRVRTEAFF. The CDR3 nucleotides read TGCGCCAGCAGCCGGGACAGGGTGAGGACTGAAGCTTTCTTT.

This chain joins TRBV11-3 and TRBJ2-7; possibly TRBD1 for D (5 bases). V was cut by 2 bases and J by 3 bases, with 14 bases left in between. The CDR3 runs 15 residues. Germline V gene lookup returns CDR1 SGHNT and CDR2 YENEEA. CDR3 in amino acids: CASSLRQGPIYEQYF. The CDR3 nucleotides are TGTGCCAGCAGCTTACGGCAGGGCCCGATCTACGAGCAGTACTTC.

V gene TRBV7-2 combines with J gene TRBJ2-7; D gene unclear. The CDR3 is 15 residues long. Trimming took 4 bases from V and 2 from J, leaving 15 bases between them. CDR1 is SGHTA and CDR2 is FQGNSA in the germline V gene. The CDR3 nucleotides read TGTGCCAGCAGCTCCTCTCTTCTTCAGGCCTACGAGCAGTACTTC. It specifies CASSSSLLQAYEQYF.

This clone was counted once. The chain links TRBV9 to TRBJ2-1; a possible D gene is TRBD1 (5 bases). Germline CDR1 SGDLS, CDR2 YYNGEE. Trimming pared 0 bases from V and 2 bases from J, leaving 15 bases between. CDR3 length: 17 residues. In nucleotides, the CDR3 is TGTGCCAGCAGCGTAGGAACCCCAGACAGTACCTACAATGAGCAGTTCTTC. Protein: CASSVGTPDSTYNEQFF.

The chain recombines TRBV18 with TRBJ2-2; D call uncertain. The CDR3 is made up of 15 amino acids. Germline assignment: CDR1 KGHSH and CDR2 LQKENI. Trimming pared 3 bases from V and 1 base from J, leaving 9 bases between. CDR3 nucleotides: TGTGCCAGCTCACCGCTGATCAGGAACACCGGGGAGCTGTTTTTT. Its protein is CASSPLIRNTGELFF.

The genes are TRBV7-2 and TRBJ2-7; 9 nucleotides line up with TRBD1. The V segment lost 4 bases and the J segment 3 bases; nucleotides outside the gene matches: 4. The CDR3 totals 14 residues. Looked up from germline, CDR1 is SGHTA and CDR2 is FQGNSA. The CDR3 loop is CASSSTGGYYEQYF. The CDR3 nucleotides are TGTGCCAGCAGCTCGACAGGGGGTTACTACGAGCAGTACTTC.

Here the CDR3 reads CASRTTGQETQYF. The CDR3, as DNA: TGTGCCAGCAGGACGACAGGACAAGAGACCCAGTACTTC. The chain carries TRBV28 and TRBJ2-5; tentative D call: TRBD1 (6 bases). The CDR3 runs to 13 residues. Germline CDR1 MDHEN, CDR2 SYDVKM. Trimming stripped 6 bases from V and 2 bases from J, with 10 bases between.

The rearrangement joins TRBV27 to TRBJ1-4; TRBD1 agrees at 9 bases. The CDR3 runs 18 residues. Germline assignment: CDR1 MNHEY and CDR2 SMNVEV (reference sequence). With 5 bases clipped from V and 3 bases from J, the junction kept 13 bases outside the gene matches. The CDR3 coding sequence is TGTGCCAGCAGTCCAAAGCCGGGACAGGGCCGGGCTAATGAAAAACTGTTTTTT. This sequence encodes CASSPKPGQGRANEKLFF.

The chain is built from TRBV6-4 and TRBJ2-1; TRBD2 agrees at 9 bases. V lost 4 bases to trimming and J lost 7 bases; unmatched junction nucleotides: 8. In germline, CDR1 is MRHNA, CDR2 SNTAGT. CDR3 length: 15 amino acids. The CDR3 reads CASSGGLAGKNEQFF. The CDR3 nucleotides read TGTGCCAGCAGTGGAGGGCTAGCGGGAAAAAATGAGCAGTTCTTC.

The chain joins TRBV27 to TRBJ2-7, with 7 bases aligning to TRBD2. The CDR3 is 17 amino acids. V lost 3 bases, J lost 0 bases, and 11 bases stayed unmatched. Per germline, CDR1 MNHEY and CDR2 SMNVEV (reference sequence). CDR3 residues: CASSLGSSGGNSYEQYF. CDR3 coding DNA: TGTGCCAGCAGTTTGGGGTCTAGCGGAGGAAACTCCTACGAGCAGTACTTC.

This clone appeared once. The chain couples TRBV18 to TRBJ2-7, with 8 bases aligning to TRBD1. The germline V gene encodes CDR1 KGHSH and CDR2 LQKENI. The CDR3 is 16 residues long. V dropped 6 bases and J dropped 4; count of bases not matched to a gene: 14. CDR3 sequence reads: CASSLTTGDSIYEQYF. The CDR3 coding sequence is TGTGCCAGCTCCCTCACGACAGGGGACTCCATTTACGAGCAGTACTTC.

The gene calls are TRBV14 and TRBJ2-1, with unresolved D. Germline V lookup: CDR1 SGHDN, CDR2 FVKESK. There are 12 residues in the CDR3. With 6 bases removed from V and 8 bases from J, the gap between germline ends came to 11 bases. This CDR3 is CASSSIMDEQFF. The CDR3 DNA sequence: TGTGCCAGCAGTTCCATTATGGATGAGCAGTTCTTC.

The CDR3 DNA is TGTGCCATCGGAAAAAGGGTGGGGATAGACGAGCAGTACTTC. This codes for CAIGKRVGIDEQYF. The chain employs TRBV28 and TRBJ2-7, with unresolved D. Between the trimmed V and J ends, which lost 10 bases and 5 bases, there was a span of 21 bases. Germline lookup yields CDR1 MDHEN and CDR2 SYDVKM. This CDR3 has 14 amino acids.

This clone was recorded a few times. The rearrangement links TRBV10-3 to TRBJ1-1; maybe TRBD1 (6 bases). This CDR3 is 11 amino acids long. The ends were cut back, 3 bases at V and 11 bases at J, with 10 bases in the middle. Germline-derived CDR1 and CDR2 are ENHRY and SYGVKD. This CDR3 reads CAISDGQSAFF. In nucleotides, the CDR3 is TGTGCCATCAGTGATGGACAGTCGGCTTTCTTT.

The chain joins TRBV27 to TRBJ1-1; TRBD1 matches 8 bases. This CDR3 region has 15 residues. After removal of 5 bases from V and 2 bases from J, the junction contained 7 bases not matched to a gene. Germline V lookup: CDR1 MNHEY, CDR2 SMNVEV (reference sequence). The chain's CDR3 is CASSPLQGDNTEAFF. In nucleotides, the CDR3 is TGTGCCAGCAGTCCACTACAGGGGGATAACACTGAAGCTTTCTTT.

This chain uses TRBV2 with TRBJ1-5, with D maybe TRBD1 (5 bases). Germline V gives CDR1 SNHLY, CDR2 FYNNEI. The germline V and J ends were trimmed by 3 bases and 11 bases, with 11 bases remaining between them. The CDR3 length is 12 residues. The CDR3 spells CASSEGLSAQHF. For the CDR3, the DNA is TGTGCCAGCAGTGAGGGGCTTTCGGCCCAGCATTTT.

J is TRBJ2-7 and V is TRBV27; possible D gene TRBD2, 6 bases. In germline, CDR1 is MNHEY, CDR2 SMNVEV (reference sequence). The CDR3 sequence is 14 residues long. The ends were cut back, 5 bases at V and 1 base at J, with 12 bases in the middle. CDR3 nucleotides: TGTGCCAGCAGTCTAAGGACTACGTCCTACGAGCAGTACTTC. It encodes CASSLRTTSYEQYF.

This sequence joins TRBV9 and TRBJ2-7, with 12 nucleotides matching TRBD2. Germline loops: CDR1 SGDLS, CDR2 YYNGEE. This CDR3 region has 15 residues. V gave up 3 bases and J gave up 5 bases; unmatched junction bases: 6. CDR3 coding DNA: TGTGCCAGCAGCGAGACTAGCGGGAGAGTCAACGAGCAGTACTTC. Its protein is CASSETSGRVNEQYF. Based on the CDR3 plus reference TRBV9 and TRBJ2-7, the full variable domain is DSGVTQTPKHLITATGQRVTLRCSPRSGDLSVYWYQQSLDQGLQFLIQYYNGEERAKGNILERFSAQQFPDLHSELNLSSLELGDSALYFCASSETSGRVNEQYFGPGTRLTVT.

Regarding this clone: This sample also contains other DNA sequences that code for the same CDR3. The chain has TRBV19 and TRBJ1-5, with unresolved D. Trimming shortened V by 1 base and J by 5 bases, and 9 bases separated the two germline ends. This CDR3 region has 14 residues. The V gene's germline CDR1 is LNHDA and CDR2 SQIVND (reference sequence). In nucleotides, the CDR3 is TGTGCCAGTAGTATAGTCCGAGGAGATCAGCCCCAGCATTTT. This gives the protein CASSIVRGDQPQHF.

The chain carries TRBV5-1 and TRBJ2-7, with 11 bases fitting TRBD2. V was clipped by 1 base and J by 3 bases; unmatched bases: 3. There are 15 residues in the CDR3. Germline lookup yields CDR1 SGHRS and CDR2 YFSETQ. Here the CDR3 reads CASSLPGTSGYEQYF. CDR3 bases: TGCGCCAGCAGCTTGCCCGGGACTAGCGGCTACGAGCAGTACTTC.

This chain uses TRBV2 with TRBJ2-3; weak D call: TRBD2 (5 bases). This CDR3 is 16 amino acids long. Trimming removed 8 bases at V and 0 bases at J, with 18 bases between. CDR1 and CDR2 from the germline V gene are SNHLY and FYNNEI. As DNA, the CDR3 is TGTGCCAGCCCTGCGAGTTCTAGCTTTAGCACAGATACGCAGTATTTT. Protein: CASPASSSFSTDTQYF. The whole variable domain, filled in from reference TRBV2 and TRBJ2-3, reads EPEVTQTPSHQVTQMGQEVILRCVPISNHLYFYWYRQILGQKVEFLVSFYNNEISEKSEIFDDQFSVERPDGSNFTLKIRSTKLEDSAMYFCASPASSSFSTDTQYFGPGTRLTVL.

This rearrangement joins TRBV15 to TRBJ1-2; TRBD1 matches 7 bases. The CDR3 contains 17 residues. Germline lookup yields CDR1 LNHNV and CDR2 YYDKDF (reference sequence). V was pared by 1 base and J by 3 bases, with 11 bases of the junction left unmatched. The CDR3 here is CATSRVVGAGGHYGYTF. The DNA of the CDR3 is TGTGCCACCAGCAGAGTCGTTGGGGCAGGGGGACACTATGGCTACACCTTC.